This TCR beta chain was captured in a study of blood T cell repertoires in COVID-19. J was trimmed by 5 bases and V by 4 bases; bases with no gene match: 14. CDR1 is SGHKS, CDR2 YYEKEE, per germline (reference sequence). The CDR3 spans 16 residues. This table comes from immunoSEQ multiplex PCR, and its TCRdb copy is limited to in-frame clones, with some not included. In the table there are about 380,000 clones, around 87% of which are singletons. Material: PBMCs or T cells enriched from blood (not recorded which). The genes are TRBV5-5 and TRBJ2-5; the match to TRBD2 covers 7 bases. This TCR derives from a man aged 25 to 40 who had recovered from COVID-19. This CDR3 reads CASSPGAGLTGETQYF. CDR3 sequence (DNA): TGTGCCAGCAGCCCCGGCGCGGGACTAACCGGTGAGACCCAGTACTTC.